The sequence of this T cell receptor beta chain was determined in a study of OX40 agonist ivuxolimab in advanced cancers. Generated by immunoSEQ multiplex PCR, the TCRdb table keeps only in-frame clones and is missing some. The sample contains more than 70,000 clones, 86% of which appear only once. The V gene lost 4 bases and the J gene lost 7 bases, with 16 bases spanning the gap. The CDR3 totals 14 residues. Germline V gene sequence: CDR1 KGHSH, CDR2 LQKENI. Here the sequenced sample was CD4+ or CD8+ T cells sorted from blood, taken in a trial of the OX40 agonist ivuxolimab. The TCR was taken from an adult with an advanced solid tumor such as melanoma, head and neck, liver or kidney cancer. V is TRBV18 and J is TRBJ1-1, with D perhaps matching TRBD1 (5 bases). The DNA of the CDR3 is TGTGCCAGCTCACTCATGGACATACGAGTTGAAGCTTTCTTT. Translating it yields CASSLMDIRVEAFF.